Listed here are 7 T cell receptor beta chains from one sample, sequenced in a study of blood T cell repertoires in COVID-19. The data were produced by immunoSEQ multiplex PCR, yet TCRdb's version contains in-frame clones alone and is incomplete. Of some 200,000 clones listed, approximately 89% are singletons. The sequenced sample consisted of peripheral blood. Receptors were obtained from a man aged 40-55 years with active or convalescent COVID-19.

The chain employs TRBV24-1 and TRBJ1-6; D gene ambiguous. Trimming pared 1 base from V and 9 bases from J, leaving 15 bases between. CDR3 size: 16 residues. Germline loops: CDR1 KGHDR, CDR2 SFDVKD. CDR3 in DNA: TGTGCCACCAGTGATTTCTCCGGGGTAGGAAGTTCACCCCTCCACTTT. Translating gives CATSDFSGVGSSPLHF.

Here the CDR3 reads CASSFRGTPQMNTEAFF. The CDR3 coding sequence is TGTGCCAGCAGCTTTAGAGGGACACCTCAAATGAACACTGAAGCTTTCTTT. This sequence joins TRBV7-8 and TRBJ1-1; weak D call: TRBD1 (6 bases). This CDR3 region has 17 residues. From germline, CDR1 is SGHVS and CDR2 FQNEAQ. V dropped 3 bases and J dropped 0 bases, with 17 bases sitting between them.

This clone was found once. This rearrangement joins TRBV20-1 to TRBJ1-5; unclear D gene. Germline values: CDR1 DFQATT, CDR2 SNEGSKA (reference sequence). Trimming left V 3 bases short and J 6 bases short, with 15 bases between. The length of the CDR3 is 14 residues. CDR3 protein: CSASSGNEGQPQHF. CDR3 nucleotide sequence: TGCAGTGCTAGTTCAGGAAACGAAGGTCAGCCCCAGCATTTT.

Regarding this clone: No conserved phenylalanine or tryptophan is present at the end of the CDR3, so a read error is the likely explanation. The DNA is left out, because the CDR3 cannot be placed on it with certainty; the CDR3 is given as TCRdb lists it. This sequence joins TRBV5-1 and TRBJ2-7; TRBD2 is the table's D call and was not checked against the DNA. Germline CDR1 reads SGHRS; CDR2 reads YFSETQ. The CDR3 length is 11 residues, termini included. The CDR3 loop reads CAITGSGRGGP.

This chain connects TRBV19 to TRBJ1-1, with 9 bases identical to TRBD1. After removal of 3 bases from V and 1 base from J, the junction contained 6 bases not matched to a gene. The CDR3 contains 16 residues. CDR1 is LNHDA, CDR2 SQIVND, per germline (reference sequence). The CDR3 reads CASSIGQGWPNTEAFF. In DNA, the CDR3 is TGTGCCAGTAGTATCGGACAGGGGTGGCCGAACACTGAAGCTTTCTTT.

The chain links TRBV24-1 to TRBJ1-2; D gene unclear. Germline loops: CDR1 KGHDR, CDR2 SFDVKD. The CDR3 spans 13 residues. The V end was cut by 1 base, the J end by 7 bases, with 9 bases between. The CDR3 coding sequence is TGTGCCACCAGTGATTTCGCGGGATCTGGCTACACCTTC. Translated: CATSDFAGSGYTF.

The V and J genes are TRBV5-1 and TRBJ1-2; 7 bases match TRBD1. Germline values: CDR1 SGHRS, CDR2 YFSETQ. The CDR3 has 16 amino acids. Trimming took 4 bases from V and 4 from J; bases not matched to a gene: 13. CDR3 sequence reads: CASSPGQTDKTYGYTF. The CDR3 bases are TGCGCCAGCAGCCCGGGACAGACCGACAAAACCTATGGCTACACCTTC.